The 12 T cell receptor beta chains listed next were all sequenced from one sample in a study of beta chain features in type 1 diabetes. Expressed TCRB transcripts were sequenced because the isolated RNA had all been reverse transcribed beforehand. TCRdb's copy holds only in-frame clones and misses some; the assay was immunoSEQ multiplex PCR. The sample lists roughly 230,000 clones, 9.6% occurring once. Sequenced input: naive CD4+ T cells from blood. These TCRs come from a woman between 18 and 29 years old in good health.

This clone has only a few counts. This rearrangement joins TRBV5-1 to TRBJ2-5; D perhaps matches TRBD1 (6 bases). Germline V CDR1 and CDR2: SGHRS, YFSETQ. The length of the CDR3 is 15 residues. The V end lost 0 bases, the J end lost 3 bases, and 12 bases lay between the germline ends. The CDR3 reads CASSLGGTRKETQYF. The DNA of the CDR3 is TGCGCCAGCAGCTTGGGTGGGACACGAAAAGAGACCCAGTACTTC.

The rearrangement uses TRBV19 and TRBJ2-5, with 13 positions matching TRBD2. V shed 5 bases and J 2 bases; nucleotides not matched to a gene: 5. Germline CDR1 reads LNHDA; CDR2 reads SQIVND (reference sequence). This CDR3 spans 16 amino acids. The CDR3 DNA sequence: TGTGCCAGTAGTTCCCGACTAGCGGGAGGACAAGAGACCCAGTACTTC. The encoded protein is CASSSRLAGGQETQYF.

The gene calls are TRBV5-1 and TRBJ2-7; 7 nucleotides align to TRBD1. Looked up from germline, CDR1 is SGHRS and CDR2 is YFSETQ. The CDR3 is 14 residues long. The J segment lost 1 base and the V segment lost 4 bases, leaving 5 bases of the junction unmatched. CDR3 sequence reads: CASSPRTGSYEQYF. CDR3 in DNA: TGCGCCAGCAGCCCCCGGACAGGTTCCTACGAGCAGTACTTC.

This clone was observed a few times. The rearrangement joins TRBV6-1 to TRBJ2-7; TRBD2 aligns across 9 bases. Germline trimming cut 2 bases from V and 1 base from J; bases unmatched to any gene: 6. Germline lookup yields CDR1 MNHNS and CDR2 SASEGT. The CDR3 spans 16 residues. The CDR3, as DNA: TGTGCCAGCAGTGAAATGGGACTAGCTTCGTCCTACGAGCAGTACTTC. This sequence encodes CASSEMGLASSYEQYF.

This clone was recorded at least ten times. The chain has TRBV7-8 and TRBJ2-5, with D perhaps matching TRBD1 (6 bases). Germline values: CDR1 SGHVS, CDR2 FQNEAQ. The length of the CDR3 is 12 residues. Trimming removed 5 bases from V and 5 bases from J, with 9 bases in between. CDR3 region: CASSRTVETQYF. CDR3 DNA sequence: TGTGCCAGCAGCCGGACAGTCGAGACCCAGTACTTC.

The chain recombines TRBV27 with TRBJ2-5; the D gene is possibly TRBD2 (5 bases). The CDR3 spans 13 residues. The germline CDR1 and CDR2 sequences are MNHEY and SMNVEV (reference sequence). With 3 bases removed from V and 5 bases from J, the gap between germline ends came to 10 bases. The CDR3 DNA is TGTGCCAGCAGTTTCGTGGGAGAGGAGACCCAGTACTTC. This encodes CASSFVGEETQYF.

CDR3 amino acids: CASSQRLAGGTYEQYF. In DNA, the CDR3 is TGTGCCAGCAGCCAGAGACTAGCGGGTGGAACGTACGAGCAGTACTTC. The rearrangement uses TRBV14 and TRBJ2-7, with 10 bases fitting TRBD2. The CDR3 runs to 16 residues. With 3 bases clipped from V and 4 bases from J, the junction kept 9 bases outside the gene matches. Germline V CDR1 and CDR2: SGHDN, FVKESK.

This clone showed up just a few times. The chain couples TRBV11-3 to TRBJ2-7; 8 bases map to TRBD1. The CDR3 consists of 15 residues. The germline V gene has CDR1 SGHNT and CDR2 YENEEA. Losses at the gene ends were 1 base for V and 1 base for J; bases not matched to a gene: 3. DNA of the CDR3: TGTGCCAGCAGCTTAGGGACAGGGAAATCCTACGAGCAGTACTTC. It is translated as CASSLGTGKSYEQYF.

This clone has just a few counts. The chain uses TRBV7-3 and TRBJ2-7; TRBD2 agrees at 12 bases. This CDR3 region has 15 residues. J lost 2 bases, V lost 5 bases, and 4 bases had no gene match. CDR1 and CDR2 from the germline V gene are SGHTA and FQGTGA. The CDR3 DNA is TGTGCCAGCAGCCCTAGCGGGGGGGAAACCTACGAGCAGTACTTC. Its translation: CASSPSGGETYEQYF. The whole variable domain, filled in from reference TRBV7-3 and TRBJ2-7, reads GAGVSQTPSNKVTEKGKYVELRCDPISGHTALYWYRQSLGQGPEFLIYFQGTGAADDSGLPNDRFFAVRPEGSVSTLKIQRTERGDSAVYLCASSPSGGETYEQYFGPGTRLTVT.

This clone appeared a few times. J is TRBJ1-1 and V is TRBV7-2; tentatively, D is TRBD1 (5 bases). V lost 5 bases and J 5 bases, leaving 12 bases between the germline ends. This CDR3 has 13 amino acids. Germline V gene sequence: CDR1 SGHTA, CDR2 FQGNSA. The CDR3 sequence: CASSPGGVTEAFF. CDR3 DNA sequence: TGTGCCAGCAGCCCCGGGGGGGTGACTGAAGCTTTCTTT.

The chain joins TRBV25-1 to TRBJ1-1; unclear D gene. Trimming shortened V by 5 bases and J by 1 base, and 14 bases separated the two germline ends. Germline-derived CDR1 and CDR2 are MGHDK and SYGVNS. This CDR3 region has 15 residues. The CDR3 here is CASSSSKRGNTEAFF. The CDR3 bases are TGTGCCAGCAGTTCGAGCAAACGGGGGAACACTGAAGCTTTCTTT.

The sample holds a few counts of this clone. The CDR3 here is CSVVGWSNEQFF. CDR3 coding DNA: TGCAGCGTTGTCGGGTGGTCCAATGAGCAGTTCTTC. V gene TRBV29-1 combines with J gene TRBJ2-1; D gene ambiguous. This CDR3 is built from 12 residues. V lost 4 bases and J 6 bases, leaving 10 bases between the germline ends. The germline CDR1 and CDR2 sequences are SQVTM and ANQGSEA.